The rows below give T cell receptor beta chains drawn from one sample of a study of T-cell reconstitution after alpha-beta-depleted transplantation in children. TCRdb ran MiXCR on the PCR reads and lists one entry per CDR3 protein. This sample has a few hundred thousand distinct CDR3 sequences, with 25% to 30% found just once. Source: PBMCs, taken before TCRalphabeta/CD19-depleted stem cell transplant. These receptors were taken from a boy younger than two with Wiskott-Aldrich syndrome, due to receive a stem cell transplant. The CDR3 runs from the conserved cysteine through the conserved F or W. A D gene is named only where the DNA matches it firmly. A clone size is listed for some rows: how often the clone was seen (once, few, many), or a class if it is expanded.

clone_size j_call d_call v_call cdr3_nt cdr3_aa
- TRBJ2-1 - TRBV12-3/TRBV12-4 TGTGCCAGCAGTTTCTATAGGGGTTACGAGCAGTTCTTC CASSFYRGYEQFF
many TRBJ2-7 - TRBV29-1 TGCAGCGCTGAAGGGACGGGGAGCTCCTACGAGCAGTACTTC CSAEGTGSSYEQYF
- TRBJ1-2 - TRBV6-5 TGTGCCACCCGCCGGGGGGACTATGGCTACACCTTC CATRRGDYGYTF
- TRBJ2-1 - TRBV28 TGTGCCACGAAGACGCCCGGCCGGAGCTCCTACAATGAGCAGTTCTTC CATKTPGRSSYNEQFF
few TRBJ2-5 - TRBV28 TGTGCCAGCAGTTTACGCTGGGTGGGGTCGGAGACCCAGTACTTC CASSLRWVGSETQYF
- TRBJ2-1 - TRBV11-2 TGTGCCAGCAGCTTAGTGTTTAGGGGCTCTAGACCCAATGAGCAGTTCTTC CASSLVFRGSRPNEQFF
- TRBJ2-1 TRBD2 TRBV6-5 TGTGCCAGCAGGATGGGACTAGCGGGAGTGAATGAGCAGTTCTTC CASRMGLAGVNEQFF
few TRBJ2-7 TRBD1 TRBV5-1 TGCGCCAGCAAGGTTTCGACAGGGCCCGAGCAGTACTTC CASKVSTGPEQYF
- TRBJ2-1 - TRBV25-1 TGTGCCAGCAGTGCCGGAGGGGTCTACAATGAGCAGTTCTTC CASSAGGVYNEQFF
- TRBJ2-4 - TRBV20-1 TGCAGTGCTGAAACAAGCGAAAACATTCAGTACTTC CSAETSENIQYF
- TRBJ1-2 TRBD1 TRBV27 TGTGCCAGCAGTGCCCGACAGGGTTCCCCCTATGGCTACACCTTC CASSARQGSPYGYTF
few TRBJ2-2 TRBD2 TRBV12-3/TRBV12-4 TGTGCCAGCAGGGCCGGACTAGCGGTTGTAACCGGGGAGCTGTTTTTT CASRAGLAVVTGELFF
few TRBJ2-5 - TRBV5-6 TGTGCCAGCAGCTTGACGGGCGGCCGTCAAGAGACCCAGTACTTC CASSLTGGRQETQYF
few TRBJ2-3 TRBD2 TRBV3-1 TGTGCCAGCAGCCTCCCTCTTCTAGCGGGAGGCACAGATACGCAGTATTTT CASSLPLLAGGTDTQYF
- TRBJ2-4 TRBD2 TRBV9 TGTGCCAGCAGCGTAGGGGAGGGCATTCAGTACTTC CASSVGEGIQYF
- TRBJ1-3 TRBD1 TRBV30 TGTGCCTGGAGTAGTCTGAAACCGGGACAGGCACGAGTTGGAAACACCATATATTTT CAWSSLKPGQARVGNTIYF
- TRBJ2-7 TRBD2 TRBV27 TGTGCCAGCAGTTCCCCGGGACTAGCGGTGTACGAGCAGTACTTC CASSSPGLAVYEQYF
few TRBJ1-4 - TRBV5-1 TGCGCCAGCAGCTTCGGAGGAAGGGAAAAACTGTTTTTT CASSFGGREKLFF
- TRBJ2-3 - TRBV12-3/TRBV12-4 TGTGCCAGCAGTTCACAGGGATGGAGCACAGATACGCAGTATTTT CASSSQGWSTDTQYF
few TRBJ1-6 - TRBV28 TGTGCCAGCAGTTTCCGGGGTCTTTCACCCCTCCACTTT CASSFRGLSPLHF
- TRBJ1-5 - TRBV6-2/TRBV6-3 TGTGCCAGCAAATTTTATAGCAATCAGCCCCAGCATTTT CASKFYSNQPQHF
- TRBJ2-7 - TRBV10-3 TGTGCCACGGCCCAGGTAGAGCAGTACTTC CATAQVEQYF
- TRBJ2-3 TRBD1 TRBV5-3 TGTGCCAGAAGCTTCGCCGGGACAGGGAGCACAGATACGCAGTATTTT CARSFAGTGSTDTQYF
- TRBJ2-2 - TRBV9 TGTGCCAGCAGCGTAAGAACCCTCGGCACCGGGGAGCTGTTTTTT CASSVRTLGTGELFF
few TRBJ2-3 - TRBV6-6 TGTGCCAGCAGCCCCCGGGCGGGAGATACGCAGTATTTT CASSPRAGDTQYF
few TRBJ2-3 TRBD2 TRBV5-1 TGCGCCAGCAGCTTGAGCCTAGCGGGAGTTGTCACAGATACGCAGTATTTT CASSLSLAGVVTDTQYF
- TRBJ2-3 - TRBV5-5 TGTGCCAGCAGCTTGCCGACTAGACGCACAGATACGCAGTATTTT CASSLPTRRTDTQYF
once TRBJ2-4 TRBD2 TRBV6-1 TGTGCCAGCGTAGCGGGGATCCTAGCCAAAAACATTCAGTACTTC CASVAGILAKNIQYF
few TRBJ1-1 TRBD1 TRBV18 TGTGCCAGCTCGGGACAGAGGAACACTGAAGCTTTCTTT CASSGQRNTEAFF
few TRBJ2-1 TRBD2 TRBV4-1 TGCGCCAGCAGCCAAGGCGTGGAAAGTCGGGGGGTCAATGAGCAGTTCTTC CASSQGVESRGVNEQFF
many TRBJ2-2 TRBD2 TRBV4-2 TGTGCCAGCAGCCAAGTGCTAGCGGGAGGGGGCACCGGGGAGCTGTTTTTT CASSQVLAGGGTGELFF
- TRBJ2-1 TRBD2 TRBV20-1 TGCAGTGCTAGAAAGCGGGAGAACTACAATGAGCAGTTCTTC CSARKRENYNEQFF
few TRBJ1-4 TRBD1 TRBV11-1 TGTGCCAGCAGTCAATCACGCGGGACAGGGGGCTTTTCCACTAATGAAAAACTGTTTTTT CASSQSRGTGGFSTNEKLFF
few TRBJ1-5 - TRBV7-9 TGTGCCAGCAGCCCGACAGAGTATCAGCCCCAGCATTTT CASSPTEYQPQHF
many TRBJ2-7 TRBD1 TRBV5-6 TGTGCCAGCAGCTTATTCCGGGACAGGGCGTCCTACGAGCAGTACTTC CASSLFRDRASYEQYF
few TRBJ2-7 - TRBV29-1 TGCAGCGTGGACCAAGGGCGGGGCTACGAGCAGTACTTC CSVDQGRGYEQYF
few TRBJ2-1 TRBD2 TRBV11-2 TGTGCCAGCAGCTTAGGAGGACTAGCGGCCACGAGCTCCTACAATGAGCAGTTCTTC CASSLGGLAATSSYNEQFF
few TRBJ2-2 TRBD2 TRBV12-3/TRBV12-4 TGTGCCAGCAGTGGACTAGGGCAGAACACCGGGGAGCTGTTTTTT CASSGLGQNTGELFF
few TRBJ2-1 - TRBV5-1 TGCGCCAGCAGCTTGGTGTTTAATGAGCAGTTCTTC CASSLVFNEQFF